Listed below are T cell receptor beta chains from one sample, sequenced in a study of T cells in Graves' hyperthyroidism and ophthalmopathy. TCRdb analysed the multiplex PCR reads with MiXCR anew, one entry per CDR3 protein. The sample contains hundreds of thousands of distinct CDR3 sequences, approximately 40% of which appear only once. Sequencing was carried out using blood. The receptors shown here come from a woman aged 40 to 49 with Graves' hyperthyroidism. Both conserved end residues are part of each CDR3. A D gene is named only where the DNA matches it firmly. Some rows have no size entry. The others give once, few or many, or a class for an expanded clone.

d_call	v_call	j_call	clone_size	cdr3_nt	cdr3_aa
NA	TRBV20-1	TRBJ2-5	once	TGCAGTGCTATGGGGCTAGCGATGAAGACCCAGTACTTC	CSAMGLAMKTQYF
TRBD2	TRBV10-3	TRBJ2-5	many	TGTGCCATCGGGCGGGGGAGCCAAGAGACCCAGTACTTC	CAIGRGSQETQYF
NA	TRBV10-1	TRBJ2-2	few	TGCGCCAGCAGCGCCCTTCTAGCCGGTGGGGAGCTGTTTTTT	CASSALLAGGELFF
TRBD1	TRBV15	TRBJ1-1	once	TGTGCCACCAGCAGTCTAGCGACAGGGGGGAGCACTGAAGCTTTCTTT	CATSSLATGGSTEAFF
NA	TRBV7-6	TRBJ1-4	NA	TGTGCCAGCAGCTTACAGGGCCGGAACAATGGAAAACTGTTTTTT	CASSLQGRNNGKLFF
NA	TRBV6-5	TRBJ1-2	NA	TGTGCCAGCAGCTCCGGGGCAGAAATCTATGGCTACACCTTC	CASSSGAEIYGYTF
NA	TRBV7-2	TRBJ1-4	many	TGTGCCAGCAGCTTTGGGCGTGGTGAAAAACTGTTTTTT	CASSFGRGEKLFF
TRBD1	TRBV11-3	TRBJ1-1	few	TGTGCCAGCACCATATACCCGGGACAGGGTAGCACTGAAGCTTTCTTT	CASTIYPGQGSTEAFF
TRBD2	TRBV5-5	TRBJ2-7	NA	TGTGCCAGCAGCCCCTGGAGTAGCGGGAGTAGGGAGCAGTACTTC	CASSPWSSGSREQYF
NA	TRBV29-1	TRBJ2-7	NA	TGCAGCAGTGAGATGGAGGGTGGCTACGAGCAGTACTTC	CSSEMEGGYEQYF
TRBD2	TRBV6-6	TRBJ2-5	few	TGTGCCAGCAGTTACACACGAGGACTAGCGGGGCAAGAGACCCAGTACTTC	CASSYTRGLAGQETQYF
NA	TRBV10-3	TRBJ1-1	NA	TGTGCCATCAAGGCAGCCCGCACTGAAGCTTTCTTT	CAIKAARTEAFF
NA	TRBV11-3	TRBJ1-5	NA	TGTGCCAGCAGTCCCCAGGGTTTGGATCAGCCCCAGCATTTT	CASSPQGLDQPQHF
NA	TRBV7-2	TRBJ2-7	many	TGTGCCAGCACCCCGGCGGGGAACTCCTACGAGCAGTACTTC	CASTPAGNSYEQYF
TRBD2	TRBV7-2	TRBJ2-7	NA	TGTGCCAGCTCTAGCGGGAGTTTAGGGTCCTACGAGCAGTACTTC	CASSSGSLGSYEQYF
NA	TRBV6-6	TRBJ1-1	many	TGTGCCAGCAGCATAACTTCTGAAGCTTTCTTT	CASSITSEAFF
NA	TRBV19	TRBJ1-1	few	TGTGCCAGTAGTAAAGACAGTTCTAACATTGAAGCTTTCTTT	CASSKDSSNIEAFF
NA	TRBV19	TRBJ1-5	NA	TGTGCCAGTAGTATCAATCGGGACGGGGGAAGTAGCCGCAGCAATCAGCCCCAGCATTTT	CASSINRDGGSSRSNQPQHF